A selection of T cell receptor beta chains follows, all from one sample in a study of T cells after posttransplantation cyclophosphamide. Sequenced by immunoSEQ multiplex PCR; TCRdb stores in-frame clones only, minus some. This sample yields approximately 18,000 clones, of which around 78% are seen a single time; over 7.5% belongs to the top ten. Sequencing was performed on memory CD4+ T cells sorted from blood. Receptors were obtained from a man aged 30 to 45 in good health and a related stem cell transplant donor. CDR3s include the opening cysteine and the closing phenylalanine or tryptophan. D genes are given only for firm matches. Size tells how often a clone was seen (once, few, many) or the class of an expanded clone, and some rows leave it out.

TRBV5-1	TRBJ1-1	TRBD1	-	TGCGCCAGCAGCTTGTTGGGGGACAGGGGCACTGAAGCTTTCTTT	CASSLLGDRGTEAFF
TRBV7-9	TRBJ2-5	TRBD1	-	TGTGCCAGCAGCAAAGGGGGCGCTGGGAACACCCAGTACTTC	CASSKGGAGNTQYF
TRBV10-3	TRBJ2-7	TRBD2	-	TGTGCCATCAGTCGACTAGCGGGGACCTACGAGCAGTACTTC	CAISRLAGTYEQYF
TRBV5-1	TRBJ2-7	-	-	TGCGCCAGCAGGATGGAGCCTAACTCCTACGAGCAGTACTTC	CASRMEPNSYEQYF
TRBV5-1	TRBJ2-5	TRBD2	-	TGCGCCAGCAGCTTGGGTCCTAGCGGGGGGGCCCAAGAGACCCAGTACTTC	CASSLGPSGGAQETQYF
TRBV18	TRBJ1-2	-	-	TGTGCCAGCTCACCACAGGGAGCCTCCAACTATGGCTACACCTTC	CASSPQGASNYGYTF
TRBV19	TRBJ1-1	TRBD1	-	TGTGCCAGTAGGATAGGGACAGTTAATCCTGAAGCTTTCTTT	CASRIGTVNPEAFF
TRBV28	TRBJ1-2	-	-	TGTGCCAGCAGTTTCGGGGGATCGAACTATGGCTACACCTTC	CASSFGGSNYGYTF
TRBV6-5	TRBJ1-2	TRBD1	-	TGTGCCAGCAGAGGGGACAGCCTCTATGGCTACACCTTC	CASRGDSLYGYTF
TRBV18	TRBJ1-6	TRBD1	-	TGTGCCAGCTCCTCGACAGGGGGCTTAGATTCACCCCTCCACTTT	CASSSTGGLDSPLHF
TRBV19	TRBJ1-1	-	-	TGTGCCAGTAGTATAGCGGGATTTGGAGCTTTCTTT	CASSIAGFGAFF
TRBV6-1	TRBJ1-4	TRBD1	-	TGTGCCAGCAGTGCAGACAGGGAGAAACTGTTTTTT	CASSADREKLFF
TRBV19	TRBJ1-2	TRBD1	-	TGTGCCAGTAGCCGGGGGGGACAGAACTATGGCTACACCTTC	CASSRGGQNYGYTF
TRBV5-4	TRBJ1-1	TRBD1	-	TGTGCCAGCCAGACAGGGGGCAAGACTGAAGCTTTCTTT	CASQTGGKTEAFF
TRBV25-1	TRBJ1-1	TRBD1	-	TGTGCCAGCAGGAGCGTGGGACAGATGAACACTGAAGCTTTCTTT	CASRSVGQMNTEAFF
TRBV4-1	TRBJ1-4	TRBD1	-	TGCGCCAGCAGCCAGGATACAGGGGACACTAATGAAAAACTGTTTTTT	CASSQDTGDTNEKLFF
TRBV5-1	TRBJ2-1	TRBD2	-	TGCGCCAGCAGCTTGGTAGCGGGGGCCTACAATGAGCAGTTCTTC	CASSLVAGAYNEQFF
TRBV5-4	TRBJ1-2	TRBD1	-	TGTGCCAGCAGACAAGACAGGGGTAATGGCTACACCTTC	CASRQDRGNGYTF
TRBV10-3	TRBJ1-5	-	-	TGTGCCATCAGTGAGTCGCGGCTCATCAATCAGCCCCAGCATTTT	CAISESRLINQPQHF
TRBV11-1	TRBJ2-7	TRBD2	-	TGTGCCAGCAGCTTTAGCGGGGGGGCCTCCTACGAGCAGTACTTC	CASSFSGGASYEQYF
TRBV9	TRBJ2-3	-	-	TGTGCCAGCAGCGTGGGGCAGGGGTCAGATACGCAGTATTTT	CASSVGQGSDTQYF
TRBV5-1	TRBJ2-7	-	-	TGCGCCAGCAGCTTGGATACAGGGCCCTACGAGCAGTACTTC	CASSLDTGPYEQYF
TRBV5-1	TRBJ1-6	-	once	TGCGCCAGCAGCTTATCCCGAAACACGAATTCCCCCCTCCACTTT	CASSLSRNTNSPLHF
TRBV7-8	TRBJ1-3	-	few	TGTGCCAGCAGCTTAGGAGTCTTCGGCTCTGGAAACACCATATATTTT	CASSLGVFGSGNTIYF
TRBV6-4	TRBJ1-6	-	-	TGTGCCAGCAGTGAGTCCGGGAATTCACCCCTCCACTTT	CASSESGNSPLHF